This record looks at one TCR beta chain sequence and its context. This clonotype came up a few times. Its antigen is unknown. Qualities for individual bases were not recorded, and no much larger clone is one base off. This sample was included in a study of T-cell memory formation after mild COVID-19 (dated by TCRdb to 2020 to 2023). About the study as a whole: TCR sequence clusters from the two donors were largely donor specific. In two donors, T-cell clones that expanded and contracted after mild COVID-19 were followed by sequencing TCRalpha and TCRbeta repertoires longitudinally. Two young, previously healthy adult volunteers, one female and one male, were included in the cohort.

Sequencing used an Illumina NovaSeq 6000. cDNA libraries for TCRalpha and TCRbeta were prepared by 5'RACE using constant-segment primers, with sample barcodes and unique molecular identifiers added. Trizol reagent was used to extract RNA from every sample. Library amplification was performed in two PCR steps, and a second sample barcode and Illumina TruSeq adapters were introduced in the second step. The libraries were sequenced on an Illumina NovaSeq using 2 x 150 bp paired-end reads. The published analysis was carried out like this. Demultiplexing of reads and collapsing into UMI-guided consensus sequences were performed with migec v1.2.7. Using mixcr v2.1.11, UMI consensuses were aligned to TRA and TRB V and J templates and then assembled into clonotypes. Clonotypes were classified as expanded or contracted when called significant by both edgeR and NoisET, with noise models trained on biological replicates. For edgeR calls, the thresholds were a false discovery rate-adjusted p below 0.01 and a log2 fold-change of 1. PCA with hierarchical clustering of max-normalized trajectories of the 1000 most abundant clonotypes was used as exploratory dynamics analysis. Separately sequenced CD4+ and CD8+ repertoires were used to assign a CD4 or CD8 phenotype to each responding clone. In-frame beta chains were kept once TCRdb had trimmed the public reads at Q25 with fastp and called clones with MiXCR. Every distinct CDR3 protein forms one entry, paired with its most common genes and DNA. The V and J calls follow TCRdb's processing rather than the paper's. The sample records roughly 180,000 distinct CDR3 sequences, 18% of which are singletons. The ten largest clones capture 3.5% to 5% of the sample.

PBMCs were isolated by Ficoll-Paque density gradient centrifugation. The V and J ends are trimmed by 6 bases and 3 bases, leaving 9 bases between them. The germline V gene specifies SGHTA as CDR1 and FQGNSA as CDR2. The CDR3 spans 12 residues, from the cysteine through the phenylalanine. The CDR3 DNA has 36 bases and is translated from base 1. Here is what the overall study found, with its caveats: SARS-CoV-2 specificity was not confirmed for the second-wave clones peaking on day 37. Some responding clones were detected in pre-infection memory, suggesting pre-existing cross-reactive memory T cells joined the SARS-CoV-2 response. Contracting CD4+ clones turned up mainly in the CM and EM memory subsets, whereas EMRA was where CD8+ clones were enriched. Balanced CD4/CD8 phenotypes were observed for clones contracting from day 15 to 85, whereas a bias towards CD4+ was observed for a second wave of clones expanding from day 15 to 37. The study included only two mild cases, and larger cohorts that include severe cases with pre-infection samples were judged to be necessary.

The clonotype comes from a man aged 18 to 35 who had mild COVID-19 (a few samples of this study predate the infection). The sample titles of this study are shuffled in the database, so cell type and time point are left out; the donor was told from shared clones. The V and J segments used are TRBV7-2 and TRBJ2-7, and perhaps TRBD1 as D gene, on 5 matching bases. Specimen: PBMCs or a T cell subset sorted from them (not recorded which). The CDR3 has the sequence CASSTTGYEQYF. The DNA is as follows: TGTGCCAGCAGTACTACAGGCTACGAGCAGTACTTC. Extended through the reference TRBV7-2 and TRBJ2-7 proteins, this CDR3 yields the full variable domain: GAGVSQSPSNKVTEKGKDVELRCDPISGHTALYWYRQSLGQGLEFLIYFQGNSAPDKSGLPSDRFSAERTGGSVSTLTIQRTQQEDSAVYLCASSTTGYEQYFGPGTRLTVT.